One and the same sample provided the 13 T cell receptor beta chains below, sequenced in a study of CD8+ T cells in alopecia areata. Sequencing templates came from extracted RNA that was reverse transcribed into cDNA. The repertoire was sequenced with immunoSEQ multiplex PCR; TCRdb's copy has only in-frame clones and lacks some. The repertoire has some 150,000 clones, around 82% of them found once; the top ten carry 25%. Indicated treatment: oral pan-JAK inhibitor, 5-10 mg twice daily. Source: CD8+ T cells sorted from blood, taken at week 4, from a patient treated with tofacitinib. The receptors originated from a human donor with alopecia areata.

The rearrangement uses TRBV4-3 and TRBJ2-7; 9 bases are a match to TRBD2. The CDR3 has 15 residues. Per the germline V gene, CDR1 is LGHNA and CDR2 is YSLEER. The J segment lost 4 bases and the V segment lost 4 bases, leaving 8 bases of the junction unmatched. CDR3 sequence: CASSLASGAMYEQYF. CDR3 sequence (DNA): TGCGCCAGCAGCCTGGCTAGCGGGGCGATGTACGAGCAGTACTTC.

V is TRBV2 and J is TRBJ2-1, with D possibly TRBD2 on 6 matching bases. Per germline, CDR1 SNHLY and CDR2 FYNNEI. The CDR3 has 14 residues. Trimming took 4 bases from V and 2 from J, leaving 9 bases between them. The CDR3 protein is CASSVASAYNEQFF. The CDR3 nucleotides read TGTGCCAGCAGTGTGGCTAGCGCCTACAATGAGCAGTTCTTC.

The chain is built from TRBV30 and TRBJ2-7; 9 nucleotides align to TRBD1. CDR1 GTSNPN and CDR2 SVGIG come from the germline V gene (reference sequence). The CDR3 has 14 residues. V dropped 4 bases and J dropped 4; count of bases not matched to a gene: 8. The CDR3 reads CAWNNDRGKYEQYF. The CDR3 DNA reads TGTGCCTGGAACAACGACAGGGGGAAGTACGAGCAGTACTTC. Looking up the rest from reference TRBV30 and TRBJ2-7 gives the full variable domain: SQTIHQWPATLVQPVGSPLSLECTVEGTSNPNLYWYRQAAGRGLQLLFYSVGIGQISSEVPQNLSASRPQDRQFILSSKKLLLSDSGFYLCAWNNDRGKYEQYFGPGTRLTVT.

The chain combines TRBV30 with TRBJ1-1, with D possibly being TRBD1 (5 bases). There are 15 residues in the CDR3. V lost 0 bases and J 5 bases, leaving 16 bases between the germline ends. The germline gives CDR1 GTSNPN, CDR2 SVGIG (reference sequence). CDR3 amino acids: CAWSVPEEGRTEAFF. CDR3 in DNA: TGTGCCTGGAGTGTACCAGAGGAGGGGAGGACTGAAGCTTTCTTT.

Only one count was recorded for this clone. The chain has TRBV6-5 and TRBJ1-2; a possible D gene is TRBD1 (6 bases). The V gene's germline CDR1 is MNHEY and CDR2 SVGAGI. Trimming took 9 bases from V and 2 from J, leaving 13 bases between them. CDR3 length equals 13 residues. The CDR3 spells CASTPQGNYGYTF. In DNA form, the CDR3 reads TGTGCCAGTACCCCCCAGGGGAACTATGGCTACACCTTC.

The rearrangement links TRBV25-1 to TRBJ2-7; D is uncertain. V was clipped by 8 bases and J by 2 bases, with 7 bases between them. CDR1 and CDR2 (germline): MGHDK, SYGVNS. The CDR3 is 11 residues long. The CDR3, as DNA: TGTGCCAGCGGAGTAACCTACGAGCAGTACTTC. This sequence encodes CASGVTYEQYF.

The chain is built from TRBV19 and TRBJ2-7, with a possible D match to TRBD2 (6 bases). The CDR3 runs to 16 residues. The V end lost 0 bases, the J end lost 3 bases, and 15 bases lay between the germline ends. Germline values: CDR1 LNHDA, CDR2 SQIVND (reference sequence). The CDR3 here is CASSIEATSSYYEQYF. In DNA, the CDR3 is TGTGCCAGTAGTATAGAGGCTACTAGCTCGTACTACGAGCAGTACTTC.

The chain combines TRBV27 with TRBJ2-1; 12 bases match TRBD2. V shed 2 bases and J 10 bases; nucleotides not matched to a gene: 12. The CDR3 totals 17 residues. Per germline, CDR1 MNHEY and CDR2 SMNVEV (reference sequence). Written as DNA, the CDR3 is TGTGCCAGCAGTTTAATTGCTAGCGGGGGGGCGGTTAGGGAGCAGTTCTTC. Residues: CASSLIASGGAVREQFF.

CDR3 amino acids: CASSFRLSYEQYF. The CDR3, as DNA: TGTGCCAGCAGTTTCCGACTTTCCTACGAGCAGTACTTC. The genes are TRBV27 and TRBJ2-7; the D is unclear. Germline V lookup: CDR1 MNHEY, CDR2 SMNVEV (reference sequence). The ends were cut back, 3 bases at V and 1 base at J, with 7 bases in the middle. CDR3 length: 13 residues.

The CDR3 protein is CASSQTDSRWETQYF. The CDR3 DNA follows: TGCGCCAGCAGCCAGACGGATTCTAGGTGGGAGACCCAGTACTTC. This rearrangement joins TRBV4-3 to TRBJ2-5; D unresolved. V was trimmed by 3 bases and J by 5 bases, leaving 16 bases between them. Germline V gene data show CDR1 as LGHNA and CDR2 as YSLEER. The length of the CDR3 is 15 residues.

V usage is TRBV7-9 and J usage is TRBJ2-5, with 7 bases aligning to TRBD1. The CDR3 loop spans 15 amino acids. Losses at the gene ends were 4 bases for V and 1 base for J; bases not matched to a gene: 6. From germline, CDR1 is SEHNR and CDR2 FQNEAQ (reference sequence). The CDR3: CASSSRDRIQETQYF. The CDR3 coding sequence is TGTGCCAGCAGCTCCCGGGACAGAATCCAAGAGACCCAGTACTTC.

CDR3 bases: TGTGCCAGCAGAGGTCCCGTACCTGGGACAACAACTAATGAAAAACTGTTTTTT. This encodes CASRGPVPGTTTNEKLFF. V gene TRBV25-1 combines with J gene TRBJ1-4; tentatively, D is TRBD1 (6 bases). This CDR3 is 18 amino acids long. CDR1 is MGHDK and CDR2 is SYGVNS in the germline V gene. V was pared by 6 bases and J by 0 bases, with 20 bases between.

A remark on this clone: The conserved final phenylalanine or tryptophan is absent from the CDR3, which likely points to a read error. This rearrangement joins TRBV29-1 to TRBJ2-7; TRBD1 matches at 7 bases. V was clipped by 4 bases and J by 3 bases; unmatched bases: 6. Germline V lookup: CDR1 SQVTM, CDR2 ANQGSEA. CDR3 length: 13 amino acids. The CDR3 nucleotides are TGCAGCGTTGGAGGGGGCAGTAACTACGAGCAGTACCTC. Residues: CSVGGGSNYEQYL.